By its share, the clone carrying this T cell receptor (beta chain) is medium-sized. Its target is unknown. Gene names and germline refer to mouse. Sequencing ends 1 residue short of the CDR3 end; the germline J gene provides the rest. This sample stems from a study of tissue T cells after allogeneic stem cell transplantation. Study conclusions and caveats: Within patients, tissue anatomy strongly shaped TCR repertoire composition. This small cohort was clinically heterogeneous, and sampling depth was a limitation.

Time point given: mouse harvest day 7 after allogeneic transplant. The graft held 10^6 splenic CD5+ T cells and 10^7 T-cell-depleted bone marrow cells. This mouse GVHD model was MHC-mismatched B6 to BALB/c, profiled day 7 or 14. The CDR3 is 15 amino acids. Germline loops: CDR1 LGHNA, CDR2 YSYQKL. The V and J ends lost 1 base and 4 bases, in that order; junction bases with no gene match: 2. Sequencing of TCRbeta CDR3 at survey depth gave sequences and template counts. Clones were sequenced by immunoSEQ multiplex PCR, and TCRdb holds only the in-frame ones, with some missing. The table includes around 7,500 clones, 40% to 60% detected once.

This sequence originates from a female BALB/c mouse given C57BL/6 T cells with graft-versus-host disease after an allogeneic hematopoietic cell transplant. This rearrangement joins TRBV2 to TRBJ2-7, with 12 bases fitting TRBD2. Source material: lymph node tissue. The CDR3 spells CASSQADWGGYEQYF. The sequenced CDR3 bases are TGTGCCAGCAGCCAAGCGGACTGGGGGGGTTATGAACAGTAC.